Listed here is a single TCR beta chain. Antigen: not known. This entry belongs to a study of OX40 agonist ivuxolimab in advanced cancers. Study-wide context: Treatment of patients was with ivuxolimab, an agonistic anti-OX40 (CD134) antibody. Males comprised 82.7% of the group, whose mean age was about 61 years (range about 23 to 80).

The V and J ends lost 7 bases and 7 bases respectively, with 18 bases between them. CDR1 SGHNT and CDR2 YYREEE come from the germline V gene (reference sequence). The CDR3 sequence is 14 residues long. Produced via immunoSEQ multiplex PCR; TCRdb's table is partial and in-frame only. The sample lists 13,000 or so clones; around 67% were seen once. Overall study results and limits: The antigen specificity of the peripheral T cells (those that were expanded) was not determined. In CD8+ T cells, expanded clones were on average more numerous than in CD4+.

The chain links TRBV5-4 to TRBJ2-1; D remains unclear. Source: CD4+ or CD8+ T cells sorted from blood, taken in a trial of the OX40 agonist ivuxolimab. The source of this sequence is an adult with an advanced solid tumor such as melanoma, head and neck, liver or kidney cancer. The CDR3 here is CASRSWALKNEQFF. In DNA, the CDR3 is TGTGCCAGCCGATCGTGGGCCTTAAAAAATGAGCAGTTCTTC.